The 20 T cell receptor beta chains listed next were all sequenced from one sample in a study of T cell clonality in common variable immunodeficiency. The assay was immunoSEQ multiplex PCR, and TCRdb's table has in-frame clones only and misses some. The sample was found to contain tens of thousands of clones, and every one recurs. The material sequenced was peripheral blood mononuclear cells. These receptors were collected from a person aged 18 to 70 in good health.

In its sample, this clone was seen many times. The CDR3 loop is CAGRAARPDTQYF. CDR3 bases read: TGTGCCGGGCGGGCAGCCAGACCAGATACG. This rearrangement joins TRBV6-2 or TRBV6-3 to TRBJ2-3, with D possibly matching TRBD2 (5 bases). The read is 3 residues too short to cover the CDR3 end, so that end is filled in from the germline J gene. The CDR3 runs to 13 residues. The V end lost 11 bases, the J end lost 4 bases, and 16 bases lay between the germline ends. Germline V gene sequence: CDR1 MNHEY, CDR2 SVGEGT.

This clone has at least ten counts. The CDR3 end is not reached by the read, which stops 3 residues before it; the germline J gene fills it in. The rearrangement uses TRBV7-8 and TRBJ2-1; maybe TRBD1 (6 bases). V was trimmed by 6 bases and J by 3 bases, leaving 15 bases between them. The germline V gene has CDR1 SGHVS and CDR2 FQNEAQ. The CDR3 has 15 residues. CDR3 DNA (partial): TGTGCCAGCAGACCTCGGGACATGAGCTACAATGAG. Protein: CASRPRDMSYNE. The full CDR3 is CASRPRDMSYNEQFF.

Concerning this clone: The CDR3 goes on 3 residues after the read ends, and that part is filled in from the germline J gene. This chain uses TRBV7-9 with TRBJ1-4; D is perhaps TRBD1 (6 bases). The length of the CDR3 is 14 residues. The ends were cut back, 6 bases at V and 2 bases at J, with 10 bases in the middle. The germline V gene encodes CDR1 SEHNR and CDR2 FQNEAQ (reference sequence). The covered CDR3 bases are TGTGCCAGCAGACTTCAGGGGACTAATGAAAAA. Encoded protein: CASRLQGTNEK. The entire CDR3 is CASRLQGTNEKLFF.

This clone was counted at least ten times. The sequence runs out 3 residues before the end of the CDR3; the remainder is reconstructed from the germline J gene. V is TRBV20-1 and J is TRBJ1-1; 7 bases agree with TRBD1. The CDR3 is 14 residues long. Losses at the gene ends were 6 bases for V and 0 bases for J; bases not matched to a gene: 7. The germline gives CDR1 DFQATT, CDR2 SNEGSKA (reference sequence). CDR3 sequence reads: CSAEGGGLNTEAFF. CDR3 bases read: TGCAGTGCCGAAGGAGGGGGCTTGAACACTGAA.

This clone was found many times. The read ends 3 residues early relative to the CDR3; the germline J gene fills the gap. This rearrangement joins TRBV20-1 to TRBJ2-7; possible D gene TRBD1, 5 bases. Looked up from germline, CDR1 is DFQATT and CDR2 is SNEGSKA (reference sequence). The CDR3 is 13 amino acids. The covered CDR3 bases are TGCAGAGGGGTATGGGGAACAGAGCGCGAG. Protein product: CRGVWGTERE. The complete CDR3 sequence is CRGVWGTEREQYF.

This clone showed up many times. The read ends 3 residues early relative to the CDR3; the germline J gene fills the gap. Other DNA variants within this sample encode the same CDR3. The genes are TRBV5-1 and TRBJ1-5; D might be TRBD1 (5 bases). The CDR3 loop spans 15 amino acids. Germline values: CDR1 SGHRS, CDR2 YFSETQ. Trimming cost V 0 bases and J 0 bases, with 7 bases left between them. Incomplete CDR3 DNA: TGCGCCAGCAGCTTGGAAGGGGTTAGCAATCAGCCC. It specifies CASSLEGVSNQP. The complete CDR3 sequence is CASSLEGVSNQPQHF.

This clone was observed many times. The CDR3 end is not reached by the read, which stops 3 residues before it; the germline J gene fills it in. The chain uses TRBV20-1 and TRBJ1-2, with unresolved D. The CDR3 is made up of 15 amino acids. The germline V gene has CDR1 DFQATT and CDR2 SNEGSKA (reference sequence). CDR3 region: CSAEGRQYPPVGYTF. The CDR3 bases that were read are TGCAGTGCCGAGGGCAGGCAATATCCACCGGTCGGC.

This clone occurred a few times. CDR3 residues: CASSYIGTGASTDTQYF. CDR3 DNA (partial): TGTGCCAGCAGTTACATCGGGACAGGGGCCAGCACAGATACG. J is TRBJ2-3 and V is TRBV6-2 or TRBV6-3; 10 bases line up with TRBD1. The read is 3 residues too short to cover the CDR3 end, so that end is filled in from the germline J gene. V lost 2 bases and J lost 0; bases outside the gene matches: 5. CDR1 is MNHEY, CDR2 SVGEGT, per germline. The CDR3 is 17 residues long.

The sequenced CDR3 bases are TGTGCCAGCAGCCCGCCGGCGGTCGATAATGAAAAA. The encoded protein is CASSPPAVDNEK. The CDR3 in full is CASSPPAVDNEKLFF. V is TRBV7-9 and J is TRBJ1-4; D is uncertain. With the read ending 3 residues before the CDR3 end, the germline J gene is used to fill in that end. The germline V gene has CDR1 SEHNR and CDR2 FQNEAQ (reference sequence). The CDR3 has 15 residues. The V and J ends lost 5 bases and 4 bases respectively, with 14 bases between them.

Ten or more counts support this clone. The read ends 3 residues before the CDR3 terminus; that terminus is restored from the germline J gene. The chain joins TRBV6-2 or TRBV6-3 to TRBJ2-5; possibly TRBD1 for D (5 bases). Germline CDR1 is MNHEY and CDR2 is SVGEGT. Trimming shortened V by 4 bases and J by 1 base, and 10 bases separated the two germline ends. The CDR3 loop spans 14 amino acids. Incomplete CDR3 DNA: TGTGCCAGCAGTTCCATGGACATCCAAGAGACC. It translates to CASSSMDIQET. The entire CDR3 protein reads CASSSMDIQETQYF.

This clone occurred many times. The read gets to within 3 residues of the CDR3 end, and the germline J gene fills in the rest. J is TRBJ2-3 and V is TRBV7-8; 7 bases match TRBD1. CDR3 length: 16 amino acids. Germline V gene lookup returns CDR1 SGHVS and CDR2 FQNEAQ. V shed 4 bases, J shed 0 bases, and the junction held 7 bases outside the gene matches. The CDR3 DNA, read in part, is TGTGCCAGCAGCTCAGGGGGTATCCCTAGCACAGATACG. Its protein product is CASSSGGIPSTDT. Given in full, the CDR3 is CASSSGGIPSTDTQYF.

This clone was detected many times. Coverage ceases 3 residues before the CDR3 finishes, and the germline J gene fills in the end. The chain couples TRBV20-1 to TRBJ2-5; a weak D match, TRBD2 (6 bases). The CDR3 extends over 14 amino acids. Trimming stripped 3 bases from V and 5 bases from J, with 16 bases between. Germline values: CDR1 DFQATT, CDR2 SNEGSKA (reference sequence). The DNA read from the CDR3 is TGCAGTGCTAGGGGGGACTCCAGGGCGGAGACC. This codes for CSARGDSRAET. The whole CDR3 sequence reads CSARGDSRAETQYF.

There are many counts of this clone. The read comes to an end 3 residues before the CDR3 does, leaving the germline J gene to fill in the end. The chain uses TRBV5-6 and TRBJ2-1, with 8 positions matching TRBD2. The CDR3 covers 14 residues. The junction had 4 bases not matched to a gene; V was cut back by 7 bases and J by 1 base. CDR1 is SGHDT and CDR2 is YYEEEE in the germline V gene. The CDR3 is CASYGLASYNEQFF. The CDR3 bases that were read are TGTGCCAGCTACGGACTAGCTTCCTACAATGAG.

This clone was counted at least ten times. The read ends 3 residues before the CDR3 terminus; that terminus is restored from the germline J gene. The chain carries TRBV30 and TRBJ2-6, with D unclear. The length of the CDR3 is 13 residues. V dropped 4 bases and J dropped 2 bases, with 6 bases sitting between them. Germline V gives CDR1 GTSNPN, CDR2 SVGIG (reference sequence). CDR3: CAWTQAGANVLTF. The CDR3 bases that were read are TGTGCCTGGACCCAGGCTGGGGCCAACGTC.

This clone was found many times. The CDR3 bases that were read are TGCAGTGCTAGTGACTACACGGCA. It specifies CSASDYTA. The whole CDR3 region reads CSASDYTAAFF. This chain connects TRBV20-1 to TRBJ1-1; D gene uncertain. Read sequence stops 3 residues before the CDR3 end, and the germline J gene provides the missing end. The CDR3 consists of 11 residues. Per the germline V gene, CDR1 is DFQATT and CDR2 is SNEGSKA (reference sequence).

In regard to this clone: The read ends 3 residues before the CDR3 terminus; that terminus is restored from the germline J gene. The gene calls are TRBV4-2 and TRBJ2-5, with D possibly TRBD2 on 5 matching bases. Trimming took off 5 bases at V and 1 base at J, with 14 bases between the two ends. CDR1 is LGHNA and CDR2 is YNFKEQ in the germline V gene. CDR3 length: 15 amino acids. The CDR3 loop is CASSTADGIQETQYF. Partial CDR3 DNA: TGTGCCAGCAGCACAGCGGACGGCATCCAAGAGACC.

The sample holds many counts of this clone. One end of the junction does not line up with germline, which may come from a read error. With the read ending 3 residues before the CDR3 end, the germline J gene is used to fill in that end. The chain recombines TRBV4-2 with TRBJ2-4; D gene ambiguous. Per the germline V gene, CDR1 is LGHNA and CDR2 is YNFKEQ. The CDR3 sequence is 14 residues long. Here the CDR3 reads CASSQETWANIQYF. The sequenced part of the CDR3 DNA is TGCGCCAGCAGCCAAGAGACGTGGGCAAACATT.

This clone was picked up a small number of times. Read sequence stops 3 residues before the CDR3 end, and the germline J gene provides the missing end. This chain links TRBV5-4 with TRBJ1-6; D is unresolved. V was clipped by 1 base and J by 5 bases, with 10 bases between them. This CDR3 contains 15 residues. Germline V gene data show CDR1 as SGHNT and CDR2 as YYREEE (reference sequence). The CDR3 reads CASSLSGFNNSPLHF. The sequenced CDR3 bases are TGTGCCAGCAGCTTGTCGGGGTTTAATAATTCACCC.

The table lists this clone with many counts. This CDR3 is CASSLQGHEQFF. Incomplete CDR3 DNA: TGTGCCAGCTCACTACAGGGCCATGAG. This rearrangement joins TRBV18 to TRBJ2-1, with a weak D call TRBD1 (6 bases). Coverage ceases 3 residues before the CDR3 finishes, and the germline J gene fills in the end. Trimming left V 4 bases short and J 8 bases short, with 9 bases between. The length of the CDR3 is 12 residues. Germline values: CDR1 KGHSH, CDR2 LQKENI.

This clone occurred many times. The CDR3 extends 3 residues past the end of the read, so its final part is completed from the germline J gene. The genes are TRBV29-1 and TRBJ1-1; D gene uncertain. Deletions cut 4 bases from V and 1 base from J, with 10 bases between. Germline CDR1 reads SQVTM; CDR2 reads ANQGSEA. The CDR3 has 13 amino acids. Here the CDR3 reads CSVGRGTNTEAFF. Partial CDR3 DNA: TGCAGCGTTGGTCGGGGAACGAACACTGAA.